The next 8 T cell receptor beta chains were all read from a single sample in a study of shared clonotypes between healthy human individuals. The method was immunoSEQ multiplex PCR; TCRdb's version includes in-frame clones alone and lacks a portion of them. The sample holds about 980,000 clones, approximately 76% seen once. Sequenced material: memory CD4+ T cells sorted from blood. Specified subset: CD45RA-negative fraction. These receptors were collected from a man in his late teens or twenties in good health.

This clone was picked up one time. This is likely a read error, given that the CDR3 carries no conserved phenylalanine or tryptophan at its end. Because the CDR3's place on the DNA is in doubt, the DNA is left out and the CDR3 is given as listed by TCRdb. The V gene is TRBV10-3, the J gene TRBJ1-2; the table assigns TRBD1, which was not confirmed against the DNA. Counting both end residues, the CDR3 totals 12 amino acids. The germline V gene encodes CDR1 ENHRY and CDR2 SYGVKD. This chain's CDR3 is CAISGDGTGAHL.

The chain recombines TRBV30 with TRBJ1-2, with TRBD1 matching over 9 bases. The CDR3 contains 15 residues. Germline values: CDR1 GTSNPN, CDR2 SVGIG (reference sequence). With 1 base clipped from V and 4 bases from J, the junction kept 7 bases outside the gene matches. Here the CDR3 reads CAWSEAGTGSYGYTF. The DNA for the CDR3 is TGTGCCTGGAGTGAAGCCGGGACAGGGTCCTATGGCTACACCTTC.

The CDR3 sequence: CASSPPNSATTDTQYF. The CDR3 DNA reads as TGTGCCAGCTCACCACCGAACAGCGCAACCACAGATACGCAGTATTTT. The J gene is TRBJ2-3, the V gene TRBV18; D is unclear. Trimming took off 0 bases at V and 2 bases at J, with 12 bases between the two ends. Germline CDR1 reads KGHSH; CDR2 reads LQKENI. This CDR3 contains 16 residues.

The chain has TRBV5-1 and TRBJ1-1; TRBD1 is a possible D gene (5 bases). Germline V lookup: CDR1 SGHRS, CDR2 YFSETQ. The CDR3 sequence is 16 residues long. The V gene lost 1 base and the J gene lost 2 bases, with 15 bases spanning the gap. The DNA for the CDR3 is TGCGCCAGCAGCTTGCCCAGGGAATGGGGTAACACTGAAGCTTTCTTT. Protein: CASSLPREWGNTEAFF. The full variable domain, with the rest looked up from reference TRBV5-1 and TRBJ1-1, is KAGVTQTPRYLIKTRGQQVTLSCSPISGHRSVSWYQQTPGQGLQFLFEYFSETQRNKGNFPGRFSGRQFSNSRSEMNVSTLELGDSALYLCASSLPREWGNTEAFFGQGTRLTVV.

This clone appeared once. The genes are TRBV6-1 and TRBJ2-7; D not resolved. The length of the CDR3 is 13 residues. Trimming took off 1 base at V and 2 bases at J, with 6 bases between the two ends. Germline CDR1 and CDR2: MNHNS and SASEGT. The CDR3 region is CASSEGGTYEQYF. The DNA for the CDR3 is TGTGCCAGCAGTGAAGGGGGAACCTACGAGCAGTACTTC.

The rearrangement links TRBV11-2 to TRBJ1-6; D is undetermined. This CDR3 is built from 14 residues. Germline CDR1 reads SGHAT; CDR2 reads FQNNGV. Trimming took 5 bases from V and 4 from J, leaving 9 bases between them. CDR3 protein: CASSNGHYNSPLHF. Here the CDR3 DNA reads TGTGCCAGCAGCAATGGGCATTATAATTCACCCCTCCACTTT. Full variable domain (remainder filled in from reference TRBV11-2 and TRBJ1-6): EAGVAQSPRYKIIEKRQSVAFWCNPISGHATLYWYQQILGQGPKLLIQFQNNGVVDDSQLPKDRFSAERLKGVDSTLKIQPAKLEDSAVYLCASSNGHYNSPLHFGNGTRLTVT.

DNA of the CDR3: TGTGCCAGCAGCTCCCTGAGCGGGGGGACCGGGGAGCTGTTTTTT. Protein: CASSSLSGGTGELFF. This chain links TRBV7-2 with TRBJ2-2; 9 positions match TRBD2. After removal of 4 bases from V and 5 bases from J, the junction contained 5 bases not matched to a gene. The germline gives CDR1 SGHTA, CDR2 FQGNSA. The CDR3 runs to 15 residues.

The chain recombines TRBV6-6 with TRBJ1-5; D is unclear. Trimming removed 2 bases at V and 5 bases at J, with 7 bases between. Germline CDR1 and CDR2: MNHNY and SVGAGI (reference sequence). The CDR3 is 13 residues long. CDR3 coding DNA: TGTGCCAGCAGTTACCGCACAGATCAGCCCCAGCATTTT. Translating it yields CASSYRTDQPQHF.